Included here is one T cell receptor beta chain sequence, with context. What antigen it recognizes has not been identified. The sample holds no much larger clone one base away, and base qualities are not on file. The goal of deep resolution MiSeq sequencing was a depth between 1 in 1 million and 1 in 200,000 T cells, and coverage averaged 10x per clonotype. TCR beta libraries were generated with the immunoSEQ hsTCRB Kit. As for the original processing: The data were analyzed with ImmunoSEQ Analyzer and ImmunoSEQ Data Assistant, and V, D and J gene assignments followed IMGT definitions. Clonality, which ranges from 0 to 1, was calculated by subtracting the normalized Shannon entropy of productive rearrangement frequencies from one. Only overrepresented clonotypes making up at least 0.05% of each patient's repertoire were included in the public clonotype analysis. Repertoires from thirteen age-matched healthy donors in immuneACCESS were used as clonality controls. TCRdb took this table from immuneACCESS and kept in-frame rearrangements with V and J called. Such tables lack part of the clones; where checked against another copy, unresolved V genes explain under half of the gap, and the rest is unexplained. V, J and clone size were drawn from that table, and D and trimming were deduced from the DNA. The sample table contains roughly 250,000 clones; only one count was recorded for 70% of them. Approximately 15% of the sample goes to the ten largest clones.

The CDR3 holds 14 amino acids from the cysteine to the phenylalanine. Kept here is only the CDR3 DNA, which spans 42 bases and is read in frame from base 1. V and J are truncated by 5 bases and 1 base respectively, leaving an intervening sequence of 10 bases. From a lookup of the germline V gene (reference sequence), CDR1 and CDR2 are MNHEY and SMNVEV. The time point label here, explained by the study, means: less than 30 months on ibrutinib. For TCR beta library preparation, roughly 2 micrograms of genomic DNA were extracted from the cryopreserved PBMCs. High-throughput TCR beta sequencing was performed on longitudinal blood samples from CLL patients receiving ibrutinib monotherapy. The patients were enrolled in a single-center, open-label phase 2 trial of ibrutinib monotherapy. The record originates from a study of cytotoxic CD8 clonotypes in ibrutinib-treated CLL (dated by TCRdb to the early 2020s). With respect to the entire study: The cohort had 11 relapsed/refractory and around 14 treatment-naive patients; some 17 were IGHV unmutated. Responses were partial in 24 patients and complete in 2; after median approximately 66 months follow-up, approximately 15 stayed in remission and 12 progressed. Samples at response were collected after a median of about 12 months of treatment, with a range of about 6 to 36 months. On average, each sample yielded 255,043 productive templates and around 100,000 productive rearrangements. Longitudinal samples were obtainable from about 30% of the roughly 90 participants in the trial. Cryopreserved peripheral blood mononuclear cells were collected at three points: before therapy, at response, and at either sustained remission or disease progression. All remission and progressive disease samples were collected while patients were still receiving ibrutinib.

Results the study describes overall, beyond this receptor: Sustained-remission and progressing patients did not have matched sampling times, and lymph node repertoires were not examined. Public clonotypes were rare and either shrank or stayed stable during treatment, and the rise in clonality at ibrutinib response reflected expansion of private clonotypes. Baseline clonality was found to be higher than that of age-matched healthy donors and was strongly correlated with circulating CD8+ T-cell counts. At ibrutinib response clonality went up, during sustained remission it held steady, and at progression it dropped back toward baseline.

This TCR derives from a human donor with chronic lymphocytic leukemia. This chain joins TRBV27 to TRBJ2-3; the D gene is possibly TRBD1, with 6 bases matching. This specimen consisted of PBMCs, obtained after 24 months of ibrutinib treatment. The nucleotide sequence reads TGTGCCAGCAGTCTAGGGGGACGCACAGATACGCAGTATTTT. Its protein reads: CASSLGGRTDTQYF.